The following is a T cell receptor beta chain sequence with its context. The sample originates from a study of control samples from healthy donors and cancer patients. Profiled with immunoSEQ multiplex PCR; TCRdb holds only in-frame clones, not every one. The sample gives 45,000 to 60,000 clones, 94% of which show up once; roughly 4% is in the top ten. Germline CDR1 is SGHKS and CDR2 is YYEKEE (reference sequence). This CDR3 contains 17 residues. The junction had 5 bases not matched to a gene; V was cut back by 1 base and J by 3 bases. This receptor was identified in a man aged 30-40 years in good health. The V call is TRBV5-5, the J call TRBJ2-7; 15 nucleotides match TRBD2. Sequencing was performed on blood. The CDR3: CASSLIGTSGRYYEQYF. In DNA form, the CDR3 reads TGTGCCAGCAGCTTGATTGGGACTAGCGGGAGGTACTACGAGCAGTACTTC.